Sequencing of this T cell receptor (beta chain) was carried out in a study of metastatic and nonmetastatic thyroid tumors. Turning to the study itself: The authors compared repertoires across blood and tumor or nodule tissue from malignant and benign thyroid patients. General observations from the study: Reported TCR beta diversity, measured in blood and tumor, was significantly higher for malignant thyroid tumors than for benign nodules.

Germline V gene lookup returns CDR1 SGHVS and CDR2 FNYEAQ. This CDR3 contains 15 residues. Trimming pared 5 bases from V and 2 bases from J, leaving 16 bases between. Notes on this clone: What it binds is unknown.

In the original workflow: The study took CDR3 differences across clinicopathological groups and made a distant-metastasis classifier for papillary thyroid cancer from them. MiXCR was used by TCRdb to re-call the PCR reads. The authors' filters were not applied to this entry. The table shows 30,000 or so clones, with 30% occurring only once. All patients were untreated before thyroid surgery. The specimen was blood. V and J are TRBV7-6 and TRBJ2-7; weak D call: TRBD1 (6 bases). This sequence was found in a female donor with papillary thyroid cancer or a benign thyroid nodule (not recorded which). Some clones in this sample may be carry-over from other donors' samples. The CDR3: CASSPQNTGPYEQYF. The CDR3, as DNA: TGTGCCAGCAGCCCCCAAAACACAGGGCCCTACGAGCAGTACTTC. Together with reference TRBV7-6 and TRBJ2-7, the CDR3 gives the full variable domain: GAGVSQSPRYKVTKRGQDVALRCDPISGHVSLYWYRQALGQGPEFLTYFNYEAQQDKSGLPNDRFSAERPEGSISTLTIQRTEQRDSAMYRCASSPQNTGPYEQYFGPGTRLTVT.